What follows are 7 T cell receptor beta chains derived from one specimen sequenced in a study of cytomegalovirus exposure and HLA in healthy donors. Use of 60 Vbeta and 13 Jbeta primers characterized the PCR. Assay: immunoSEQ multiplex PCR; the TCRdb copy retains only in-frame clones and omits some. The table has 63,000 or so clones, under 85% seen once; the top ten hold 2.9%. Sequencing was carried out using PBMCs. These TCRs come from a woman in her thirties in good health and CMV-seronegative.

The chain links TRBV5-1 to TRBJ2-3, with TRBD2 matching 9 bases. Germline V lookup: CDR1 SGHRS, CDR2 YFSETQ. V lost 2 bases to trimming and J lost 3 bases; unmatched junction nucleotides: 4. The CDR3 is made up of 15 amino acids. CDR3 amino acids: CASSLSSGITDTQYF. The CDR3 DNA sequence: TGCGCCAGCAGCTTATCTAGCGGGATTACAGATACGCAGTATTTT.

The chain couples TRBV28 to TRBJ1-5; D gene unclear. Germline CDR1 MDHEN, CDR2 SYDVKM. The ends were cut back, 1 base at V and 2 bases at J, with 9 bases in the middle. The CDR3 extends over 15 amino acids. DNA of the CDR3: TGTGCCAGCAGTTTATTTACGCAGGGCAATCAGCCCCAGCATTTT. Its protein product is CASSLFTQGNQPQHF.

The V call is TRBV6-1, the J call TRBJ2-1, with D unresolved. CDR1 and CDR2 (germline): MNHNS, SASEGT. Trimming shortened V by 7 bases and J by 7 bases, and 8 bases separated the two germline ends. The CDR3 runs 11 residues. The CDR3 here is CASTVVNEQFF. In DNA form, the CDR3 reads TGTGCCAGCACGGTAGTAAATGAGCAGTTCTTC.

The V and J genes are TRBV7-8 and TRBJ2-3, with 10 bases identical to TRBD2. The CDR3 is made up of 15 amino acids. J was trimmed by 3 bases and V by 3 bases; bases with no gene match: 3. CDR1 is SGHVS and CDR2 is FQNEAQ in the germline V gene. CDR3 DNA: TGTGCCAGCAGCTTGGGACTAGCGAGAACAGATACGCAGTATTTT. Residues: CASSLGLARTDTQYF.

The gene calls are TRBV28 and TRBJ1-2, with 8 bases aligning to TRBD1. Germline loops: CDR1 MDHEN, CDR2 SYDVKM. The CDR3 is 14 residues long. V shed 4 bases, J shed 2 bases, and the junction held 3 bases outside the gene matches. CDR3 loop: CASSSTGENYGYTF. CDR3 nucleotides: TGTGCCAGCAGTTCGACAGGGGAAAACTATGGCTACACCTTC.

The V and J genes are TRBV13 and TRBJ1-1; D unresolved. The CDR3 length is 14 residues. CDR1 and CDR2 (germline): PRHDT, FYEKMQ (reference sequence). The V and J ends lost 5 bases and 2 bases respectively, with 12 bases between them. CDR3 sequence (DNA): TGTGCCAGCAGCACGCGGACGGGAAACACTGAAGCTTTCTTT. This sequence encodes CASSTRTGNTEAFF.

This clone was seen a few times. The gene calls are TRBV4-3 and TRBJ1-4, with D unresolved. The CDR3 has 18 residues. Germline CDR1 LGHNA, CDR2 YSLEER. The V end was cut by 0 bases, the J end by 2 bases, with 16 bases between. DNA of the CDR3: TGCGCCAGCAGCCAAGATAGCCCCGCCAGCGCGACTAATGAAAAACTGTTTTTT. Translation gives CASSQDSPASATNEKLFF.